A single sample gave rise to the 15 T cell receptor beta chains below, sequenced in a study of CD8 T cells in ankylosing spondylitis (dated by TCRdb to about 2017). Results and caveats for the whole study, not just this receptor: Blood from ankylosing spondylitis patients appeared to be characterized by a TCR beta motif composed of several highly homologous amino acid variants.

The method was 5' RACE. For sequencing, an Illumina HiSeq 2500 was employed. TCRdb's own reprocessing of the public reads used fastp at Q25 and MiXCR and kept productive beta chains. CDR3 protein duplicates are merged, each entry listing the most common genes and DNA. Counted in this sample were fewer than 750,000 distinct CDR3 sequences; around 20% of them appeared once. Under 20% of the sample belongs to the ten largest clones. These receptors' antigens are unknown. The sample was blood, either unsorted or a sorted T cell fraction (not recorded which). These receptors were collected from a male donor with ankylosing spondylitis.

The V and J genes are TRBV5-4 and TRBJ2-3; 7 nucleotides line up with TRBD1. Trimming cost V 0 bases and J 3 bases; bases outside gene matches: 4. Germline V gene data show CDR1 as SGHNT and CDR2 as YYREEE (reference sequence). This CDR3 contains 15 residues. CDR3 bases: TGTGCCAGCAGCTTGGACAGGGGATGGACAGATACGCAGTATTTT. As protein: CASSLDRGWTDTQYF.

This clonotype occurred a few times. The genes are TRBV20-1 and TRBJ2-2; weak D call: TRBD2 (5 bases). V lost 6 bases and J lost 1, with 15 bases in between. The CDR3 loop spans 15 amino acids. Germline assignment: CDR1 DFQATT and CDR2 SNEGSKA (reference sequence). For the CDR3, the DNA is TGCAGTGCCACCGTCAGCGGCAGGAACACCGGGGAGCTGTTTTTT. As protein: CSATVSGRNTGELFF.

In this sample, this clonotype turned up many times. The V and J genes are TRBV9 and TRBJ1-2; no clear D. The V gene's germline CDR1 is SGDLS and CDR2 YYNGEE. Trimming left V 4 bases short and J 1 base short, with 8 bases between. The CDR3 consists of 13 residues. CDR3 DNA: TGTGCCAGCAGCCACAGAAATAACTATGGCTACACCTTC. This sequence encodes CASSHRNNYGYTF.

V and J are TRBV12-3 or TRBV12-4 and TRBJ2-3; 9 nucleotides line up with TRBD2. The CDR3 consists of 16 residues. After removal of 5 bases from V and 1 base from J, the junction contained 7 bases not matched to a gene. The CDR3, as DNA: TGTGCCAGCAGTCCGACGATAGCGGGGGGCACAGATACGCAGTATTTT. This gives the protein CASSPTIAGGTDTQYF.

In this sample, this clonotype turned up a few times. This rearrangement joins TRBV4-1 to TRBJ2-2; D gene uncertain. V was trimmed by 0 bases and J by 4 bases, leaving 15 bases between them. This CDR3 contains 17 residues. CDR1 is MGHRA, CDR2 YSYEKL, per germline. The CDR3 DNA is TGCGCCAGCAGCCAAGAAGTATTTGGACCGGGCACCGGGGAGCTGTTTTTT. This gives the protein CASSQEVFGPGTGELFF.

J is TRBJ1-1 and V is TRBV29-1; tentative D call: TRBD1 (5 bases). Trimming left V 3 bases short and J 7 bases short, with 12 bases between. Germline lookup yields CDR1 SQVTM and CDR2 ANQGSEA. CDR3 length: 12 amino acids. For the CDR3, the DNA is TGCAGCGTTGAGGCCTTGGGGCTTGAAGCTTTCTTT. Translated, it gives CSVEALGLEAFF.

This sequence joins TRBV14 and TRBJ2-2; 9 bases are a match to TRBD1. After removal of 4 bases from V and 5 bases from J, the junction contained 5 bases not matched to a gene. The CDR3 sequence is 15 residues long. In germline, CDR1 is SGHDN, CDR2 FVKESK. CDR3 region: CASSLGQGRTGELFF. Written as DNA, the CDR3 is TGTGCCAGCAGCCTCGGACAGGGGAGAACCGGGGAGCTGTTTTTT.

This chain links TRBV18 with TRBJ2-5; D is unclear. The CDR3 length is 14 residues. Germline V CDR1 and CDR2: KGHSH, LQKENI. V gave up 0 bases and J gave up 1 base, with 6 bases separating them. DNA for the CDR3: TGTGCCAGCTCACCACCGTCAGTCCAAGAGACCCAGTACTTC. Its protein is CASSPPSVQETQYF.

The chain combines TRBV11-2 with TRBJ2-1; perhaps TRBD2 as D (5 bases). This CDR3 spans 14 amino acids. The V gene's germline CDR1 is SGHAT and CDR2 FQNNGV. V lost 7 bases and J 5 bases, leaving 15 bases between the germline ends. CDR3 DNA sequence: TGTGCCAGCAAGCTAGGTGGACTGGACAATGAGCAGTTCTTC. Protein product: CASKLGGLDNEQFF. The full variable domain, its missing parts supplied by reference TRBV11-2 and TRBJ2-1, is EAGVAQSPRYKIIEKRQSVAFWCNPISGHATLYWYQQILGQGPKLLIQFQNNGVVDDSQLPKDRFSAERLKGVDSTLKIQPAKLEDSAVYLCASKLGGLDNEQFFGPGTRLTVL.

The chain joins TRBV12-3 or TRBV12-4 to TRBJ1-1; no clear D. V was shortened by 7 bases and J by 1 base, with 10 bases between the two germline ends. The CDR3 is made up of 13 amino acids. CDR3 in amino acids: CASKIPGNTEAFF. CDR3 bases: TGTGCCAGCAAGATACCGGGGAACACTGAAGCTTTCTTT.

CDR3 coding DNA: TGCGCCAGCAGTGAGAACCCAGGAGATACGCAGTATTTT. Encoded protein: CASSENPGDTQYF. J is TRBJ2-3 and V is TRBV10-1, with no clear D. Trimming removed 2 bases from V and 5 bases from J, with 8 bases in between. The CDR3 sequence is 13 residues long. Germline V lookup: CDR1 WNHNN, CDR2 SYGVQD (reference sequence).

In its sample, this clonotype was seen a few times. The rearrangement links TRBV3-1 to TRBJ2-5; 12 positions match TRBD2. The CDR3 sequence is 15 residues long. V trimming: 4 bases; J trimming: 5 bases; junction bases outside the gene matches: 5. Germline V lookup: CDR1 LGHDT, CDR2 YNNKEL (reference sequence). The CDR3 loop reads CASSPGLAGTETQYF. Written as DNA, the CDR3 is TGTGCCAGCAGCCCCGGACTAGCGGGAACCGAGACCCAGTACTTC.

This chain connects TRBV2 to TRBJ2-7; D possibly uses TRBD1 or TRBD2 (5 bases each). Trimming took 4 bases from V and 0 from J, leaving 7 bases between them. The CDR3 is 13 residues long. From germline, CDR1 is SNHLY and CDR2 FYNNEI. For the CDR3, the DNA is TGTGCCAGCAGTGGGGGGATCTCCTACGAGCAGTACTTC. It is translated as CASSGGISYEQYF.

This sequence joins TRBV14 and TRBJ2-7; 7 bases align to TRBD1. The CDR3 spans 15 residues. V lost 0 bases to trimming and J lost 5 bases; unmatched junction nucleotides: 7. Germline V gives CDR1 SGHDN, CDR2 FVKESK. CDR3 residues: CASSQESQGVDEQYF. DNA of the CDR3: TGTGCCAGCAGCCAAGAGAGTCAGGGGGTCGACGAGCAGTACTTC.

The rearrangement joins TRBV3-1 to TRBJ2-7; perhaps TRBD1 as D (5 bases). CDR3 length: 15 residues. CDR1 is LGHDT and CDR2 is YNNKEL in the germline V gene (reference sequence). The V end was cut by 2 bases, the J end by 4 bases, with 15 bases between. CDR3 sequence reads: CASSQFAGFTYEQYF. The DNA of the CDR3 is TGTGCCAGCAGCCAATTTGCAGGGTTTACATACGAGCAGTACTTC.